Listed below are T cell receptor beta chains from one sample, sequenced in a study of blood T cell repertoires in COVID-19. TCRdb's copy holds only in-frame clones and misses some; the assay was immunoSEQ multiplex PCR. The table lists over 200,000 clones, roughly four fifths of them singletons. Input material: peripheral blood. The source of these receptors is a man aged 45 to 65 with active or convalescent COVID-19. Both conserved end residues are part of each CDR3. The order of the fields is clone size, V gene, D gene, J gene, CDR3 DNA, CDR3 protein. A D gene is named only where the DNA matches it firmly. Size is stated for part of the rows, as once, few or many counts, or as a class when the clone is expanded.

.	TRBV7-3	.	TRBJ1-2	TGTGCCAGCAGCTTCGGGGGTAACTATGGCTACACCTTC	CASSFGGNYGYTF
.	TRBV24-1	TRBD2	TRBJ2-3	TGTGCCACCAGTGTTGGGGAGGGTACGCAGTATTTT	CATSVGEGTQYF
.	TRBV19	.	TRBJ1-3	TGTGCCAGTAGTATATGGCAGCGCTCTGGAAACACCATATATTTT	CASSIWQRSGNTIYF
few	TRBV30	.	TRBJ2-7	TGTGCCTGGAGTGTAGGCACAGCCCCCTACGAGCAGTACTTC	CAWSVGTAPYEQYF
few	TRBV5-6	.	TRBJ1-2	TGTGCCAGCAGCACAGGGTCCACTAACTATGGCTACACCTTC	CASSTGSTNYGYTF
.	TRBV30	TRBD2	TRBJ2-1	TGTGCCTGGAGGATGGGAGGGATTTTATACAATGAGCAGTTCTTC	CAWRMGGILYNEQFF
.	TRBV10-3	TRBD2	TRBJ2-1	TGTGCCATCAGAGACAACCTAGCGGGGGGTCCTCTAGCCTACAATGAGCAGTTCTTC	CAIRDNLAGGPLAYNEQFF
.	TRBV6-5	.	TRBJ1-6	TGTGCCAGCAGTTACTACGGGGATTCCTATAATTCACCCCTCCACTTT	CASSYYGDSYNSPLHF
.	TRBV4-3	.	TRBJ2-3	TGCGCCAGCAGCCAAGATCTACGGGGGGCCGCAGATACGCAGTATTTT	CASSQDLRGAADTQYF
.	TRBV6-2/TRBV6-3	TRBD2	TRBJ2-5	TGTGCCAGCAGCCCTCTAGCGGGGGGGCGATTTCAGACCCAGTACTTC	CASSPLAGGRFQTQYF
.	TRBV6-5	.	TRBJ1-6	TGTGCCAGCAGCCGCCCAGGGCTTCGAGGTTCACCCCTCCACTTT	CASSRPGLRGSPLHF
.	TRBV27	.	TRBJ2-7	TGTGCCAGCAGTCCCGCGGAATTGGTCCGCTACGAGCAGTACTTC	CASSPAELVRYEQYF
.	TRBV6-6	TRBD1	TRBJ1-2	TGTGCCAGCAATGCAGCAGGGGGTGACTTTGACTATGGCTACACCTTC	CASNAAGGDFDYGYTF
.	TRBV6-5	TRBD1	TRBJ1-6	TGTGCCAGCAGTTACTCGGGACAGGGTGATTCACCCCTCCACTTT	CASSYSGQGDSPLHF
once	TRBV30	.	TRBJ1-2	TGTGCCTGGACTAAAGGGGTTGGCGGCTACACCTTC	CAWTKGVGGYTF
.	TRBV27	TRBD1	TRBJ1-1	TGTGCCAGCAGGGTACTACAGGGGGCCTCTGAAGCTTTCTTT	CASRVLQGASEAFF
.	TRBV7-2	TRBD1	TRBJ1-2	TGTGCCAGCAGCGACAGGGTTGGAAACTATGGCTACACCTTC	CASSDRVGNYGYTF
once	TRBV15	.	TRBJ1-2	TGTGCCACCAGCAGAGATGAGGCAGAAGGAGGCTACACCTTC	CATSRDEAEGGYTF
.	TRBV30	.	TRBJ2-4	TGTGCCTGGAGACCGACCCCGGGACACGGAGCCTTCAAAAACATTCAGTACTTC	CAWRPTPGHGAFKNIQYF
.	TRBV10-1	TRBD1	TRBJ1-1	TGCGCCAGCAGTGACGGGGGGACAGGGGCCTGCACTGAAGCTTTCTTT	CASSDGGTGACTEAFF
.	TRBV6-2/TRBV6-3	TRBD2	TRBJ2-1	TGTGCCAGCAGTCCCCTAGCGGGGCCCCCCTCGGGTGAGCAGTTCTTC	CASSPLAGPPSGEQFF
.	TRBV12-3/TRBV12-4	TRBD1	TRBJ2-3	TGTGCCAGCGGGACAGGGGGAACAGATACGCAGTATTTT	CASGTGGTDTQYF
.	TRBV27	.	TRBJ1-6	TGTGCCAGCAGTTTAGGTTATCGGGCAGGGTTCATATCACCCCTCCACTTT	CASSLGYRAGFISPLHF
.	TRBV30	TRBD2	TRBJ2-2	TGTGCCCTAAGGGCTAGCGGGGGTGCGAACACCGGGGAGCTGTTTTTT	CALRASGGANTGELFF
.	TRBV19	.	TRBJ1-2	TGTGCCAGTAGTATTCCAGGGACTAACTATGGCTACACCTTC	CASSIPGTNYGYTF
.	TRBV5-1	.	TRBJ2-5	TGCGCCAGCCGGGACAATCAAGAGACCCAGTACTTC	CASRDNQETQYF
.	TRBV6-5	TRBD2	TRBJ2-1	TGTGCCAGCAGGACTAGCGGCAACAATGAGCAGTTCTTC	CASRTSGNNEQFF
.	TRBV30	.	TRBJ1-2	TGTGCCTGGAGTGTACAAGGGGACTATGGCTACACCTTC	CAWSVQGDYGYTF
.	TRBV12-1	.	TRBJ1-5	.	CASSFAGGSNQPQHF
.	TRBV28	.	TRBJ1-1	TGTGCCAGCATAAGTGCGGGGCGTGGGAACACTGAAGCTTTCTTT	CASISAGRGNTEAFF
few	TRBV28	.	TRBJ1-4	TGTGCCAGTTATTCGGGGGGAAGGGAAAAACTGTTTTTT	CASYSGGREKLFF
.	TRBV6-6	.	TRBJ1-5	TGTGCCAGCAGCCTCACCAGTGGAGGGAATCAGCCCCAGCATTTT	CASSLTSGGNQPQHF
.	TRBV7-9	TRBD1	TRBJ1-3	TGTGCCAGCAGCTTATGGACAGGGAGGGGAGGAAACACCATATATTTT	CASSLWTGRGGNTIYF
.	TRBV5-6	TRBD1	TRBJ1-1	TGTGCCAGCAGCTTGGTTCAGGGGGCCGATCTGGGCACTGAAGCTTTCTTT	CASSLVQGADLGTEAFF
.	TRBV11-2	TRBD1	TRBJ2-7	TGTGCCAGCAGCTTAGATCCTTGGACAGGGCCGAGGGAGCAGTACTTC	CASSLDPWTGPREQYF
.	TRBV5-1	TRBD1	TRBJ2-2	TGCGCCAGCAGCAGGGACAGCGTAAACACCGGGGAGCTGTTTTTT	CASSRDSVNTGELFF
once	TRBV11-3	TRBD2	TRBJ2-1	TGTGCCAGCAGCACTGCGGGGGGGGCCCATGAGCAGTTCTTC	CASSTAGGAHEQFF
.	TRBV5-1	TRBD1	TRBJ1-1	TGCGCCAGCAGCAGACTAGACAGGGAGAACACTGAAGCTTTCTTT	CASSRLDRENTEAFF
.	TRBV4-2	TRBD1	TRBJ1-5	TGTGCCAGCAGCCAGGGACAGGAAAATCAGCCCCAGCATTTT	CASSQGQENQPQHF
.	TRBV9	.	TRBJ2-2	TGTGCCAGCAGCTCACCACAGGGAACCGGGGAGCTGTTTTTT	CASSSPQGTGELFF
once	TRBV9	TRBD1	TRBJ1-1	TGTGCCAGCAGCGTAGCAGGGGGGACAGGGCCTAACACTGAAGCTTTCTTT	CASSVAGGTGPNTEAFF
.	TRBV9	.	TRBJ2-7	TGTGCCAGCAGCGTAGGTCCGGGAGCCGAGCAGTACTTC	CASSVGPGAEQYF
.	TRBV5-1	.	TRBJ1-1	TGCGCCAGCAGCAGGTTCACAGGGAACCTGAACACTGAAGCTTTCTTT	CASSRFTGNLNTEAFF
.	TRBV20-1	.	TRBJ2-3	TGCAGTGCCTCCCCGGGTGACACGCAGTATTTT	CSASPGDTQYF
.	TRBV7-7	TRBD1	TRBJ1-6	TGTGCCAGCAGCTCACAGGGGGCGCATTCCTATAATTCACCCCTCCACTTT	CASSSQGAHSYNSPLHF
.	TRBV7-9	TRBD1	TRBJ1-2	TGTGCCAGCAGGGCCCAGGGGGGTGTCTATGGCTACACCTTC	CASRAQGGVYGYTF
.	TRBV13	.	TRBJ2-5	TGTGCCAGCAGCCGGATTGGTGGAGGAGCGCGACAAGAGACCCAGTACTTC	CASSRIGGGARQETQYF
.	TRBV5-6	TRBD2	TRBJ2-1	TGTGCCAGCAGCGCCCCCGGGACTAGCGGGGGCCCGGGCCATGAGCAGTTCTTC	CASSAPGTSGGPGHEQFF
.	TRBV3-1/TRBV3-2	.	TRBJ1-1	TGTGCCAGCAGCCAACGGGGTATGAACACTGAAGCTTTCTTT	CASSQRGMNTEAFF
.	TRBV28	.	TRBJ1-4	TGTGCCAGCTTGGCCACTAATGAAAAACTGTTTTTT	CASLATNEKLFF
once	TRBV6-1	.	TRBJ1-2	TGTGCCAGCAGTGAAGGAGCCTATGGCTACACCTTC	CASSEGAYGYTF
once	TRBV29-1	TRBD2	TRBJ2-5	TGCAGCGTTGTCGTTAGCGGGGCTCAAGAGACCCAGTACTTC	CSVVVSGAQETQYF